These 32 T cell receptor beta chains originate from one sample sequenced in a study of T cells after posttransplantation cyclophosphamide. Here immunoSEQ multiplex PCR was the method, and the copy in TCRdb shows in-frame clones only, minus some. This sample carries tens of thousands of clones, none of them present only once. Specimen: PBMCs. These TCRs come from a woman between 55 and 75 years old in good health, CMV-negative, and a related stem cell transplant donor.

This clone was seen many times. The gene calls are TRBV7-6 and TRBJ2-7, with 8 positions matching TRBD2. This CDR3 comprises 14 residues. From germline, CDR1 is SGHVS and CDR2 FNYEAQ. Germline trimming cut 5 bases from V and 0 bases from J; bases unmatched to any gene: 3. The CDR3 nucleotides read TGTGCCAGCAGCCAAAGCGGGAGCTCCTACGAGCAGTACTTC. It encodes CASSQSGSSYEQYF.

This clone was recorded many times. J is TRBJ2-2 and V is TRBV4-3, with 7 bases fitting TRBD2. CDR1 and CDR2 (germline): LGHNA, YSLEER. V gave up 2 bases and J gave up 2 bases; unmatched junction bases: 2. This CDR3 has 15 amino acids. CDR3 amino acids: CASSQLAANTGELFF. DNA for the CDR3: TGCGCCAGCAGCCAACTAGCGGCCAACACCGGGGAGCTGTTTTTT.

In this sample, this clone turned up many times. The chain carries TRBV18 and TRBJ2-7, with 11 bases that match TRBD1. Germline assignment: CDR1 KGHSH and CDR2 LQKENI. Losses at the gene ends were 5 bases for V and 6 bases for J; bases not matched to a gene: 3. The CDR3 covers 13 residues. CDR3 amino acids: CASSIGTGGEQYF. CDR3 in DNA: TGTGCCAGCTCAATCGGGACAGGGGGCGAGCAGTACTTC.

There are many counts of this clone. V and J are TRBV7-6 and TRBJ2-5; D gene unclear. The germline gives CDR1 SGHVS, CDR2 FNYEAQ. The CDR3 has 14 amino acids. Trimming stripped 5 bases from V and 4 bases from J, with 14 bases between. The CDR3: CASSGWWAGETQYF. In DNA, the CDR3 is TGTGCCAGCAGCGGATGGTGGGCTGGAGAGACCCAGTACTTC.

This clone has a count of ten or more. The rearrangement uses TRBV7-9 and TRBJ2-7; D might be TRBD2 (6 bases). Germline V gives CDR1 SEHNR, CDR2 FQNEAQ (reference sequence). The ends were cut back, 3 bases at V and 1 base at J, with 13 bases in the middle. The CDR3 extends over 15 amino acids. The CDR3 DNA follows: TGTGCCAGCAGCTTCCTGGGACTGGGATCCTACGAGCAGTACTTC. It is translated as CASSFLGLGSYEQYF.

This clone has at least ten counts. The chain recombines TRBV2 with TRBJ1-1, with a possible D match to TRBD1 (5 bases). V was shortened by 7 bases and J by 9 bases, with 15 bases between the two germline ends. Germline lookup yields CDR1 SNHLY and CDR2 FYNNEI. The CDR3 covers 12 residues. The DNA of the CDR3 is TGTGCCAGCATGCCAGGGATGGCTCAAGCTTTCTTT. Protein product: CASMPGMAQAFF.

This clone appeared a few times. Other DNA sequences in this specimen translate into the identical CDR3. The chain carries TRBV5-1 and TRBJ2-7; D ambiguous. Germline V lookup: CDR1 SGHRS, CDR2 YFSETQ. This CDR3 has 13 amino acids. V dropped 7 bases and J dropped 0 bases, with 11 bases sitting between them. Written as DNA, the CDR3 is TGCGCCAGCTCTCTATCGAGCTCCTACGAGCAGTACTTC. Translating gives CASSLSSSYEQYF.

This clone was detected many times. The rearrangement uses TRBV6-1 and TRBJ2-1; weak D call: TRBD1 (6 bases). Germline CDR1 is MNHNS and CDR2 is SASEGT. The CDR3 is 17 residues long. Trimming left V 0 bases short and J 1 base short, with 13 bases between. CDR3 DNA: TGTGCCAGCAGTGAAGCGGGGACATCTTGGTCCTACAATGAGCAGTTCTTC. Translating it yields CASSEAGTSWSYNEQFF.

The V call is TRBV6-5, the J call TRBJ2-5; TRBD2 matches at 12 bases. J lost 3 bases, V lost 4 bases, and 0 bases had no gene match. Germline lookup yields CDR1 MNHEY and CDR2 SVGAGI. This CDR3 is 14 amino acids long. The CDR3 region has the DNA TGTGCCAGCAGTTGGACTAGCGGGAAAGAGACCCAGTACTTC. This translates into CASSWTSGKETQYF.

The chain couples TRBV9 to TRBJ2-7; 8 bases are shared with TRBD1. Germline CDR1 is SGDLS and CDR2 is YYNGEE. Trimming removed 0 bases from V and 6 bases from J; junction bases left unmatched: 11. This CDR3 contains 16 residues. CDR3: CASSVEADRVLGEQYF. CDR3 DNA: TGTGCCAGCAGCGTAGAGGCGGACAGGGTGTTGGGCGAGCAGTACTTC.

There are a few counts of this clone. Other DNA sequences from this sample encode an identical CDR3 as well. The rearrangement links TRBV4-3 to TRBJ2-5; no reliable D call. The CDR3 runs to 13 residues. Germline lookup yields CDR1 LGHNA and CDR2 YSLEER. Trimming shortened V by 1 base and J by 5 bases, and 8 bases separated the two germline ends. CDR3 coding DNA: TGCGCCAGCAGCCAAGGGATCGGGGAGACCCAGTACTTC. Translating it yields CASSQGIGETQYF.

This clone has a count of ten or more. J is TRBJ2-7 and V is TRBV4-1; the D gene is possibly TRBD1 (5 bases). Trimming stripped 0 bases from V and 1 base from J, with 16 bases between. CDR1 MGHRA and CDR2 YSYEKL come from the germline V gene. This CDR3 has 17 residues. The DNA of the CDR3 is TGCGCCAGCAGCCAAGAGAAATCAGGACACAAGTCCTACGAGCAGTACTTC. This gives the protein CASSQEKSGHKSYEQYF.

This clone was detected ten times or more. The chain uses TRBV19 and TRBJ2-5, with 7 positions matching TRBD2. From germline, CDR1 is LNHDA and CDR2 SQIVND (reference sequence). This CDR3 has 13 amino acids. With 5 bases clipped from V and 3 bases from J, the junction kept 3 bases outside the gene matches. The CDR3, as DNA: TGTGCCAGTAGTGTGCTAGCGGAAGAGACCCAGTACTTC. Its translation is CASSVLAEETQYF.

This clone was counted at least ten times. This chain connects TRBV5-5 to TRBJ1-2, with TRBD1 matching over 7 bases. V dropped 0 bases and J dropped 5; count of bases not matched to a gene: 4. Germline CDR1 and CDR2: SGHKS and YYEKEE (reference sequence). This CDR3 contains 14 residues. The CDR3 sequence is CASSLGTGVYGYTF. The DNA of the CDR3 is TGTGCCAGCAGCTTGGGTACAGGGGTATATGGCTACACCTTC.

This clone was seen ten or more times. The rearrangement uses TRBV19 and TRBJ2-5; 7 nucleotides match TRBD1. With 5 bases clipped from V and 5 bases from J, the junction kept 8 bases outside the gene matches. The CDR3 contains 14 residues. Germline CDR1 reads LNHDA; CDR2 reads SQIVND (reference sequence). This chain's CDR3 is CASSPTGVGETQYF. Here the CDR3 DNA reads TGTGCCAGTAGTCCCACAGGGGTAGGGGAGACCCAGTACTTC.

V is TRBV28 and J is TRBJ2-1; D remains unclear. CDR3 length: 15 residues. CDR1 is MDHEN and CDR2 is SYDVKM in the germline V gene. V was clipped by 3 bases and J by 0 bases, with 9 bases between them. CDR3 sequence (DNA): TGTGCCAGCAGTTTCTACAGTCTCTCCTACAATGAGCAGTTCTTC. The encoded protein is CASSFYSLSYNEQFF.

This clone occurred many times. The chain has TRBV24-1 and TRBJ1-3; D is unclear. From germline, CDR1 is KGHDR and CDR2 SFDVKD. Trimming pared 7 bases from V and 6 bases from J, leaving 9 bases between. CDR3 size: 12 residues. CDR3 coding DNA: TGTGCCACCAGAGGTAACGAAAACACCATATATTTT. Amino acid sequence: CATRGNENTIYF.

This clone appeared many times. The chain is built from TRBV7-9 and TRBJ1-3, with D perhaps TRBD1 (5 bases). This CDR3 contains 16 residues. V lost 4 bases, J lost 5 bases, and 18 bases lay in between. Germline-derived CDR1 and CDR2 are SEHNR and FQNEAQ (reference sequence). The CDR3 region has the DNA TGTGCCAGCAGCTCTTCCGACAGAAACCTTCGAAACACCATATATTTT. It translates to CASSSSDRNLRNTIYF.

Many counts were recorded for this clone. The V and J genes are TRBV19 and TRBJ1-3; D gene unclear. V shed 0 bases and J shed 0 bases, with 6 bases lying between them. The germline V gene has CDR1 LNHDA and CDR2 SQIVND (reference sequence). The CDR3 runs to 15 residues. For the CDR3, the DNA is TGTGCCAGTAGTATAGAAGCCAACTCTGGAAACACCATATATTTT. Protein sequence: CASSIEANSGNTIYF.

This clone was seen many times. This chain connects TRBV19 to TRBJ2-2; 10 nucleotides agree with TRBD1. This CDR3 region has 15 residues. Trimming cost V 4 bases and J 2 bases; bases outside gene matches: 1. Germline V gene data show CDR1 as LNHDA and CDR2 as SQIVND (reference sequence). As DNA, the CDR3 is TGTGCCAGTAGTAAGACAGGGGGCAACACCGGGGAGCTGTTTTTT. The encoded protein is CASSKTGGNTGELFF. Variable domain in full (rest from reference TRBV19 and TRBJ2-2): DGGITQSPKYLFRKEGQNVTLSCEQNLNHDAMYWYRQDPGQGLRLIYYSQIVNDFQKGDIAEGYSVSREKKESFPLTVTSAQKNPTAFYLCASSKTGGNTGELFFGEGSRLTVL.

In this sample, this clone turned up many times. The chain has TRBV4-1 and TRBJ1-3, with D unresolved. In germline, CDR1 is MGHRA, CDR2 YSYEKL. Trimming left V 0 bases short and J 4 bases short, with 13 bases between. The CDR3 runs to 16 residues. The CDR3 DNA sequence: TGCGCCAGCAGCCAAGATACCCGATGGCCAGGAAACACCATATATTTT. It specifies CASSQDTRWPGNTIYF.

This chain connects TRBV7-2 to TRBJ2-6; 12 nucleotides align to TRBD2. CDR3 length: 18 residues. Trimming at V came to 3 bases and at J to 2 bases, leaving 5 bases not matched to a gene. The germline gives CDR1 SGHTA, CDR2 FQGNSA. CDR3 protein: CASSFRASGGAGANVLTF. Here the CDR3 DNA reads TGTGCCAGCAGCTTTCGGGCTAGCGGGGGGGCTGGGGCCAACGTCCTGACTTTC. The full variable domain, its missing parts supplied by reference TRBV7-2 and TRBJ2-6, is GAGVSQSPSNKVTEKGKDVELRCDPISGHTALYWYRQSLGQGLEFLIYFQGNSAPDKSGLPSDRFSAERTGGSVSTLTIQRTQQEDSAVYLCASSFRASGGAGANVLTFGAGSRLTVL.

In this sample, this clone turned up many times. J is TRBJ2-3 and V is TRBV7-9; a possible D gene is TRBD2 (7 bases). V lost 5 bases and J 6 bases, leaving 18 bases between the germline ends. The CDR3 is 15 amino acids. Germline-derived CDR1 and CDR2 are SEHNR and FQNEAQ (reference sequence). The CDR3 region is CASSLRGGGLDTQYF. In nucleotides, the CDR3 is TGTGCCAGCAGCCTGCGTGGGGGGGGCTTGGATACGCAGTATTTT.

This clone was recorded a few times. The rearrangement uses TRBV7-2 and TRBJ1-5, with D maybe TRBD1 (6 bases). Trimming removed 1 base from V and 6 bases from J, with 13 bases in between. The length of the CDR3 is 15 residues. Looked up from germline, CDR1 is SGHTA and CDR2 is FQGNSA. DNA for the CDR3: TGTGCCAGCAGCTTAGGTGGAACAGGGCGTCAGCCCCAGCATTTT. Its translation: CASSLGGTGRQPQHF.

This clone occurred many times. This chain connects TRBV7-2 to TRBJ1-1; the match to TRBD1 covers 9 bases. The CDR3 has 13 residues. CDR1 SGHTA and CDR2 FQGNSA come from the germline V gene. V shed 6 bases and J 4 bases; nucleotides not matched to a gene: 3. CDR3 sequence reads: CASRRQGGTEAFF. CDR3 in DNA: TGTGCCAGCAGGAGACAGGGGGGCACTGAAGCTTTCTTT.

The gene calls are TRBV6-1 and TRBJ2-5; tentative D call: TRBD1 (5 bases). V lost 4 bases to trimming and J lost 3 bases, with 21 bases between them. This CDR3 is built from 17 residues. CDR1 MNHNS and CDR2 SASEGT come from the germline V gene. The CDR3 sequence: CASSVQQGAAAEETQYF. Written as DNA, the CDR3 is TGTGCCAGCAGTGTACAACAAGGGGCTGCTGCCGAAGAGACCCAGTACTTC.

This clone was seen repeatedly, ten times or more. The chain has TRBV4-3 and TRBJ1-6; 7 nucleotides line up with TRBD1. The CDR3 contains 15 residues. With 0 bases clipped from V and 8 bases from J, the junction kept 4 bases outside the gene matches. Germline V gene sequence: CDR1 LGHNA, CDR2 YSLEER. CDR3 region: CASSQDSGTDSPLHF. CDR3 nucleotide sequence: TGCGCCAGCAGCCAAGACAGCGGGACAGATTCACCCCTCCACTTT.

This clone appeared many times. V usage is TRBV5-1 and J usage is TRBJ1-1; unclear D gene. The CDR3 sequence is 13 residues long. V was pared by 4 bases and J by 6 bases, with 13 bases between. Germline V gives CDR1 SGHRS, CDR2 YFSETQ. The CDR3: CASSTAGFPEAFF. CDR3 DNA: TGCGCCAGCAGCACAGCGGGGTTCCCTGAAGCTTTCTTT.

The chain uses TRBV6-5 and TRBJ1-2; 8 bases map to TRBD1. Losses at the gene ends were 8 bases for V and 4 bases for J; bases not matched to a gene: 12. Germline lookup yields CDR1 MNHEY and CDR2 SVGAGI. This CDR3 is 15 amino acids long. CDR3 amino acids: CASAPPRQGFYGYTF. DNA for the CDR3: TGTGCCAGCGCCCCCCCCCGACAGGGGTTCTATGGCTACACCTTC.

The rearrangement uses TRBV11-1 and TRBJ1-2, with TRBD1 matching 7 bases. V was pared by 3 bases and J by 4 bases, with 14 bases of the junction left unmatched. Germline loops: CDR1 SGHAT, CDR2 FQDESV (reference sequence). This CDR3 is built from 17 residues. CDR3 residues: CASSFSQGEKPSYGYTF. DNA of the CDR3: TGTGCCAGCAGCTTCAGCCAGGGGGAGAAGCCCTCCTATGGCTACACCTTC.

The sample holds a few counts of this clone. V usage is TRBV29-1 and J usage is TRBJ1-1, with 7 bases that match TRBD1. This CDR3 is built from 13 residues. V lost 3 bases, J lost 11 bases, and 12 bases stayed unmatched. Per the germline V gene, CDR1 is SQVTM and CDR2 is ANQGSEA. The CDR3 spells CSVERVEGAEAFF. The CDR3 nucleotides are TGCAGCGTTGAGCGTGTTGAGGGGGCGGAGGCTTTCTTT.

This clone was seen many times. CDR3 sequence (DNA): TGTGCCAGCAGTCCCGGGACTATTTACAATGAGCAGTTCTTC. This translates into CASSPGTIYNEQFF. This chain joins TRBV6-2 or TRBV6-3 and TRBJ2-1; TRBD2 aligns across 7 bases. J lost 4 bases, V lost 5 bases, and 5 bases had no gene match. The germline V gene has CDR1 MNHEY and CDR2 SVGEGT. The CDR3 spans 14 residues.